Following are 32 T cell receptor beta chains from one sample sequenced in a study of CD8+ T cells in alopecia areata. As to treatment: oral pan-JAK inhibitor, 5-10 mg twice daily. After isolation, RNA underwent reverse transcription to generate cDNA as the sequencing template. The table came from immunoSEQ multiplex PCR; TCRdb's copy has only in-frame clones and leaves some out. The sample lists approximately 150,000 clones, around three fifths occurring once. Source: CD4+ T cells sorted from blood, taken at week 24, from a patient treated with tofacitinib. The origin of the receptors is a human donor with alopecia areata.

This clone came up a few times. The gene calls are TRBV29-1 and TRBJ2-7; weak D call: TRBD2 (5 bases). V was shortened by 6 bases and J by 2 bases, with 11 bases between the two germline ends. The CDR3 loop spans 12 amino acids. CDR1 and CDR2 (germline): SQVTM, ANQGSEA. The CDR3 region is CSVGGPPYEQYF. CDR3 in DNA: TGCAGCGTCGGAGGACCCCCCTACGAGCAGTACTTC.

V and J are TRBV4-2 and TRBJ2-4; D tentatively fits TRBD1 or TRBD2 (5 bases each). The germline V gene has CDR1 LGHNA and CDR2 YNFKEQ. Trimming pared 0 bases from V and 8 bases from J, leaving 8 bases between. The CDR3 is made up of 13 amino acids. CDR3 sequence (DNA): TGTGCCAGCAGCCAAGATTTGGGGGACATTCAGTACTTC. This gives the protein CASSQDLGDIQYF.

The gene calls are TRBV25-1 and TRBJ2-7, with TRBD1 matching 10 bases. The length of the CDR3 is 15 residues. The germline V gene has CDR1 MGHDK and CDR2 SYGVNS. Trimming removed 3 bases from V and 4 bases from J; junction bases left unmatched: 6. The CDR3 loop reads CASSDARDRGYEQYF. The CDR3 DNA sequence: TGTGCCAGCAGTGACGCCCGGGACAGGGGATACGAGCAGTACTTC.

This chain joins TRBV30 and TRBJ1-5, with TRBD1 as a possible D gene (5 bases). Germline V gives CDR1 GTSNPN, CDR2 SVGIG (reference sequence). V was trimmed by 2 bases and J by 7 bases, leaving 15 bases between them. This CDR3 is built from 14 residues. DNA of the CDR3: TGTGCCTGGAGTAAGGAGGGGTGGGACCAGCCCCAGCATTTT. This encodes CAWSKEGWDQPQHF. Complete variable domain (other parts from reference TRBV30 and TRBJ1-5): SQTIHQWPATLVQPVGSPLSLECTVEGTSNPNLYWYRQAAGRGLQLLFYSVGIGQISSEVPQNLSASRPQDRQFILSSKKLLLSDSGFYLCAWSKEGWDQPQHFGDGTRLSIL.

This chain links TRBV27 with TRBJ1-1; D gene ambiguous. The CDR3 covers 14 residues. Trimming took 4 bases from V and 2 from J, leaving 11 bases between them. From germline, CDR1 is MNHEY and CDR2 SMNVEV (reference sequence). The CDR3, as DNA: TGTGCCAGCAGTTCGGCAGAGATAAACACTGAAGCTTTCTTT. It specifies CASSSAEINTEAFF.

The rearrangement links TRBV30 to TRBJ2-1; perhaps TRBD2 as D (6 bases). The germline CDR1 and CDR2 sequences are GTSNPN and SVGIG (reference sequence). This CDR3 comprises 14 residues. Trimming pared 3 bases from V and 7 bases from J, leaving 16 bases between. The CDR3 DNA reads as TGTGCCTGGAGGAGCCCGCCTGCGGGGAATGAGCAGTTCTTC. It codes for CAWRSPPAGNEQFF.

The rearrangement uses TRBV15 and TRBJ1-1; 7 nucleotides agree with TRBD1. CDR3 length: 13 residues. CDR1 and CDR2 (germline): LNHNV, YYDKDF (reference sequence). Germline trimming cut 0 bases from V and 9 bases from J; bases unmatched to any gene: 4. CDR3 residues: CATSRDRRGQAFF. The CDR3 DNA reads as TGTGCCACCAGCAGAGATCGGAGGGGGCAAGCTTTCTTT.

The chain has TRBV6-1 and TRBJ1-5; D not resolved. V was clipped by 7 bases and J by 0 bases, with 4 bases between them. The CDR3 contains 12 residues. Per the germline V gene, CDR1 is MNHNS and CDR2 is SASEGT. The CDR3 DNA sequence: TGTGCCAGCACGACTAGCAATCAGCCCCAGCATTTT. It is translated as CASTTSNQPQHF.

This clone was counted once. The V and J genes are TRBV29-1 and TRBJ1-1; D is perhaps TRBD1 (5 bases). CDR3 length: 11 amino acids. Trimming removed 5 bases at V and 10 bases at J, with 14 bases between. Germline loops: CDR1 SQVTM, CDR2 ANQGSEA. This chain's CDR3 is CSVHGGFGAFF. The DNA of the CDR3 is TGCAGCGTTCACGGGGGGTTCGGAGCTTTCTTT.

This chain joins TRBV19 and TRBJ1-1; 8 nucleotides match TRBD1. CDR1 is LNHDA and CDR2 is SQIVND in the germline V gene (reference sequence). V lost 7 bases and J lost 11; bases outside the gene matches: 6. This CDR3 has 11 residues. The CDR3 nucleotides read TGTGCCAGTACCGTCAGACAGGGGGCTTTCTTT. Translation: CASTVRQGAFF.

The rearrangement links TRBV15 to TRBJ2-3; perhaps TRBD1 as D (6 bases). Germline V lookup: CDR1 LNHNV, CDR2 YYDKDF (reference sequence). The CDR3 covers 14 residues. V lost 3 bases to trimming and J lost 2 bases, with 9 bases between them. CDR3 protein: CATSRGHITDTQYF. CDR3 DNA: TGTGCCACCAGCAGGGGACACATCACAGATACGCAGTATTTT. Combining the CDR3 with reference TRBV15 and TRBJ2-3 gives the whole variable domain DAMVIQNPRYQVTQFGKPVTLSCSQTLNHNVMYWYQQKSSQAPKLLFHYYDKDFNNEADTPDNFQSRRPNTSFCFLDIRSPGLGDTAMYLCATSRGHITDTQYFGPGTRLTVL.

A few counts support this clone. The V and J genes are TRBV6-6 and TRBJ2-5, with D perhaps TRBD2 (7 bases). CDR1 and CDR2 (germline): MNHNY, SVGAGI (reference sequence). Trimming took 8 bases from V and 5 from J, leaving 18 bases between them. The length of the CDR3 is 14 residues. The DNA for the CDR3 is TGTGCCAGCTCTAAGGGGGGGCAGGGTGAGACCCAGTACTTC. Protein: CASSKGGQGETQYF.

V gene TRBV7-2 combines with J gene TRBJ1-6; no clear D gene. Germline assignment: CDR1 SGHTA and CDR2 FQGNSA. There are 14 residues in the CDR3. V lost 0 bases to trimming and J lost 4 bases, with 4 bases between them. For the CDR3, the DNA is TGTGCCAGCAGCTTAGCAGGGTATAATTCACCCCTCCACTTT. It yields the protein CASSLAGYNSPLHF.

The V and J genes are TRBV27 and TRBJ1-2; 8 bases are a match to TRBD1. Germline loops: CDR1 MNHEY, CDR2 SMNVEV (reference sequence). The trim removed 5 bases at V and 2 bases at J, leaving 4 bases unmatched. The CDR3 spans 14 residues. The CDR3 bases are TGTGCCAGCAGTCCCGGGGACAGGAACTATGGCTACACCTTC. Protein sequence: CASSPGDRNYGYTF.

The rearrangement joins TRBV19 to TRBJ1-2; the match to TRBD1 covers 8 bases. After removal of 8 bases from V and 3 bases from J, the junction contained 2 bases not matched to a gene. The germline V gene has CDR1 LNHDA and CDR2 SQIVND (reference sequence). CDR3 size: 12 residues. The CDR3: CASAGQDYGYTF. The CDR3 nucleotides are TGTGCCAGTGCGGGACAGGACTATGGCTACACCTTC.

The V and J genes are TRBV7-9 and TRBJ1-2; D unclear. Looked up from germline, CDR1 is SEHNR and CDR2 is FQNEAQ (reference sequence). This CDR3 spans 12 amino acids. The V end was cut by 2 bases, the J end by 7 bases, with 8 bases between. The CDR3 reads CASSLQRVGYTF. The CDR3 DNA reads as TGTGCCAGCAGCTTACAAAGGGTTGGCTACACCTTC.

V usage is TRBV2 and J usage is TRBJ1-1, with 7 bases lining up with TRBD1. Germline values: CDR1 SNHLY, CDR2 FYNNEI. This CDR3 has 15 amino acids. V shed 4 bases and J 0 bases; nucleotides not matched to a gene: 5. The CDR3 sequence is CASSVFRGLNTEAFF. Written as DNA, the CDR3 is TGTGCCAGCAGTGTGTTTAGGGGGCTGAACACTGAAGCTTTCTTT.

The chain joins TRBV6-5 to TRBJ2-3; D is unresolved. V was pared by 10 bases and J by 0 bases, with 17 bases between. The CDR3 is 15 residues long. Germline V lookup: CDR1 MNHEY, CDR2 SVGAGI. CDR3 DNA: TGTGCCACCGGTACGGTCGAGGAGAGCACAGATACGCAGTATTTT. Amino acids: CATGTVEESTDTQYF.

The chain links TRBV7-3 to TRBJ2-2, with D perhaps matching TRBD1 (6 bases). V gave up 5 bases and J gave up 0 bases, with 7 bases separating them. There are 14 residues in the CDR3. Per the germline V gene, CDR1 is SGHTA and CDR2 is FQGTGA. CDR3 DNA: TGTGCCAGCAGCAGGACAGCGAACACCGGGGAGCTGTTTTTT. This sequence encodes CASSRTANTGELFF.

The chain has TRBV2 and TRBJ1-6, with 9 bases identical to TRBD1. Germline values: CDR1 SNHLY, CDR2 FYNNEI. V shed 5 bases, J shed 5 bases, and the junction held 4 bases outside the gene matches. CDR3 length: 15 amino acids. This chain's CDR3 is CASSRQGVDNSPLHF. CDR3 nucleotide sequence: TGTGCCAGCAGTAGACAGGGGGTCGATAATTCACCCCTCCACTTT.

This clone was counted a few times. The V and J genes are TRBV30 and TRBJ2-7; a possible D gene is TRBD2 (5 bases). Per germline, CDR1 GTSNPN and CDR2 SVGIG (reference sequence). V lost 6 bases and J lost 2, with 17 bases in between. This CDR3 contains 14 residues. DNA for the CDR3: TGTGCCTGTCCTCGCCCGGGAACAACCTACGAGCAGTACTTC. This encodes CACPRPGTTYEQYF. Together with reference TRBV30 and TRBJ2-7, the CDR3 gives the full variable domain: SQTIHQWPATLVQPVGSPLSLECTVEGTSNPNLYWYRQAAGRGLQLLFYSVGIGQISSEVPQNLSASRPQDRQFILSSKKLLLSDSGFYLCACPRPGTTYEQYFGPGTRLTVT.

V gene TRBV15 combines with J gene TRBJ1-3; D gene ambiguous. Germline CDR1 reads LNHNV; CDR2 reads YYDKDF (reference sequence). This CDR3 is 13 amino acids long. Trimming pared 4 bases from V and 3 bases from J, leaving 7 bases between. The CDR3 spells CATSKERGNTIYF. CDR3 DNA sequence: TGTGCCACCAGCAAGGAGCGTGGAAACACCATATATTTT.

The chain joins TRBV4-1 to TRBJ2-5; D is possibly TRBD1 (6 bases). This CDR3 comprises 13 residues. V was pared by 8 bases and J by 5 bases, with 15 bases between. The germline gives CDR1 MGHRA, CDR2 YSYEKL. The CDR3 DNA sequence: TGCGCCAGCGCCAGGGGTGCCAGGGAGACCCAGTACTTC. Amino acids: CASARGARETQYF.

This clone was detected ten times or more. V usage is TRBV7-2 and J usage is TRBJ2-1; D is perhaps TRBD1 or TRBD2 (6 bases each). The germline V gene has CDR1 SGHTA and CDR2 FQGNSA. Deletions cut 2 bases from V and 7 bases from J, with 18 bases between. The CDR3 runs 16 residues. Here the CDR3 DNA reads TGTGCCAGCAGCTTAAAGGGGGGCCCCGCGTCTAATGAGCAGTTCTTC. Residues: CASSLKGGPASNEQFF.

This clone was picked up a small number of times. The chain recombines TRBV9 with TRBJ1-1; D remains ambiguous. This CDR3 is 14 amino acids long. Germline-derived CDR1 and CDR2 are SGDLS and YYNGEE. Trimming left V 3 bases short and J 0 bases short, with 9 bases between. This CDR3 is CASSAQVLNTEAFF. DNA of the CDR3: TGTGCCAGCAGCGCTCAGGTCCTGAACACTGAAGCTTTCTTT.

This clone came up a few times. This chain connects TRBV9 to TRBJ1-5; D is ambiguous. The germline V gene encodes CDR1 SGDLS and CDR2 YYNGEE. This CDR3 spans 13 amino acids. V lost 4 bases and J 2 bases, leaving 7 bases between the germline ends. In DNA, the CDR3 is TGTGCCAGCAGCCAGAGTGGCAATCAGCCCCAGCATTTT. Translation: CASSQSGNQPQHF.

The chain has TRBV30 and TRBJ1-4; D may be TRBD1 (5 bases). CDR3 length: 11 residues. Trimming stripped 3 bases from V and 7 bases from J, with 6 bases between. Germline V lookup: CDR1 GTSNPN, CDR2 SVGIG (reference sequence). The CDR3 region is CAWRGREKLFF. CDR3 coding DNA: TGTGCCTGGAGGGGACGTGAAAAACTGTTTTTT.

The CDR3 loop reads CASRKPGFNYGYTF. In DNA form, the CDR3 reads TGTGCCAGCAGAAAACCAGGGTTTAACTATGGCTACACCTTC. The chain is built from TRBV11-2 and TRBJ1-2, with D possibly matching TRBD1 (5 bases). CDR1 and CDR2 (germline): SGHAT, FQNNGV. The CDR3 is 14 amino acids. V lost 6 bases and J 1 base, leaving 12 bases between the germline ends.

This clone was found a few times. The chain employs TRBV14 and TRBJ2-3, with TRBD2 identical over 8 bases. The CDR3 is 14 residues long. In germline, CDR1 is SGHDN, CDR2 FVKESK. J lost 5 bases, V lost 2 bases, and 3 bases had no gene match. The CDR3 loop is CASSQIREGDTQYF. The CDR3 region has the DNA TGTGCCAGCAGCCAAATACGGGAGGGAGATACGCAGTATTTT.

Regarding this clone: The same CDR3 is also encoded by other DNA sequences in this sample. The CDR3 DNA reads TGTGCCAGCAGGAGACAGGGAGGGCAGCCCCAGCATTTT. Translating it yields CASRRQGGQPQHF. This rearrangement joins TRBV6-5 to TRBJ1-5; 7 nucleotides match TRBD1. CDR3 length: 13 residues. The junction had 6 bases not matched to a gene; V was cut back by 6 bases and J by 7 bases. CDR1 MNHEY and CDR2 SVGAGI come from the germline V gene.

The rearrangement links TRBV5-1 to TRBJ2-7, with D perhaps matching TRBD2 (6 bases). CDR1 SGHRS and CDR2 YFSETQ come from the germline V gene. V was trimmed by 6 bases and J by 0 bases, leaving 16 bases between them. CDR3 size: 15 residues. The CDR3 DNA follows: TGCGCCAGCACCCTGGAGGCGGGGAGCTCCTACGAGCAGTACTTC. Translating gives CASTLEAGSSYEQYF.

This clone was seen a handful of times. The chain carries TRBV4-2 and TRBJ2-7; 10 bases align to TRBD2. The CDR3 extends over 19 amino acids. V lost 4 bases to trimming and J lost 3 bases; unmatched junction nucleotides: 18. The germline gives CDR1 LGHNA, CDR2 YNFKEQ. The CDR3 here is CASSPRTRADSGGIYEQYF. CDR3 nucleotides: TGTGCCAGCAGCCCACGAACGAGGGCCGATAGCGGGGGGATCTACGAGCAGTACTTC.